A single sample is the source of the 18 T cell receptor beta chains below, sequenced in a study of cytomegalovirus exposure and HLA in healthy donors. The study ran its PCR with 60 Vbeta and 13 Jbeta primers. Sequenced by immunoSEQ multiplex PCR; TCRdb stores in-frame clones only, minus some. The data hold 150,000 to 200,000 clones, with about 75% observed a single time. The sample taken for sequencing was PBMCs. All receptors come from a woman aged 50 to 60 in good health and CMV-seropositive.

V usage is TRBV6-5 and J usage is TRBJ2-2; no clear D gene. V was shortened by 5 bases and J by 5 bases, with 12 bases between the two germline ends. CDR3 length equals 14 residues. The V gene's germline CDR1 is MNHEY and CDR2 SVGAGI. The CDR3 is CASSPPSKTGELFF. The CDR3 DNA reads TGTGCCAGCAGTCCCCCCTCTAAGACCGGGGAGCTGTTTTTT.

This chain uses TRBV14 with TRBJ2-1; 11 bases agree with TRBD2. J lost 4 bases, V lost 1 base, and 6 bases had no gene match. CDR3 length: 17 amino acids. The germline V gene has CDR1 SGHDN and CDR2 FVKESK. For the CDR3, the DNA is TGTGCCAGCAGCCAAGGGGGACTAGCGGATCTATACAATGAGCAGTTCTTC. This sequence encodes CASSQGGLADLYNEQFF.

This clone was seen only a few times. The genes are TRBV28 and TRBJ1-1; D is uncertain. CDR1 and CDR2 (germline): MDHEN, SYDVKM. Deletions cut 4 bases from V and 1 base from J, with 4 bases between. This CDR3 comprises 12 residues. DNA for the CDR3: TGTGCCAGCAGTTCACAGAACACTGAAGCTTTCTTT. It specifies CASSSQNTEAFF.

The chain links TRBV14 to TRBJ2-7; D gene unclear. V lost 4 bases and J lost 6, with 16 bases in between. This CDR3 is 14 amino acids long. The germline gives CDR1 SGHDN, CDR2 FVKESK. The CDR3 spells CASSLVAASREQYF. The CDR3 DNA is TGTGCCAGCAGCCTCGTCGCAGCGTCTCGCGAGCAGTACTTC.

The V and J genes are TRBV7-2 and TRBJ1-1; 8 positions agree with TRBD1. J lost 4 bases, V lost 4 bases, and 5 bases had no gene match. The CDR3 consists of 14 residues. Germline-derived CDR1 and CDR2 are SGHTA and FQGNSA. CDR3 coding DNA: TGTGCCAGCAGCTGGACAGGGAGGAGCACTGAAGCTTTCTTT. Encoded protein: CASSWTGRSTEAFF.

The DNA for the CDR3 is TGTGCCAGCAGCCGTGACTGGCTAGCGGCCTACAATGAGCAGTTCTTC. This gives the protein CASSRDWLAAYNEQFF. The chain recombines TRBV7-2 with TRBJ2-1; TRBD2 matches 7 bases. This CDR3 contains 16 residues. CDR1 and CDR2 from the germline V gene are SGHTA and FQGNSA. V lost 5 bases and J lost 2; bases outside the gene matches: 9.

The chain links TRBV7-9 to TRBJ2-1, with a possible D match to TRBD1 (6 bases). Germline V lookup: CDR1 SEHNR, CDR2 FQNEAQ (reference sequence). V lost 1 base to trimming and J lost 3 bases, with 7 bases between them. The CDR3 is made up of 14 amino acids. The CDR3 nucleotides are TGTGCCAGCAGCTTAGGAGGGGGCTACAATGAGCAGTTCTTC. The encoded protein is CASSLGGGYNEQFF. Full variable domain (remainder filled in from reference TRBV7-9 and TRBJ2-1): DTGVSQNPRHKITKRGQNVTFRCDPISEHNRLYWYRQTLGQGPEFLTYFQNEAQLEKSRLLSDRFSAERPKGSFSTLEIQRTEQGDSAMYLCASSLGGGYNEQFFGPGTRLTVL.

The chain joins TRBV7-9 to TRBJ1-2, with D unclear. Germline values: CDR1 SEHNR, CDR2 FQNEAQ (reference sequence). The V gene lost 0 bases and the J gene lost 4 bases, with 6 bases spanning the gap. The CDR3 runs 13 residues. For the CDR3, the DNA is TGTGCCAGCAGCTTAGCTGGGAGCTATGGCTACACCTTC. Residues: CASSLAGSYGYTF.

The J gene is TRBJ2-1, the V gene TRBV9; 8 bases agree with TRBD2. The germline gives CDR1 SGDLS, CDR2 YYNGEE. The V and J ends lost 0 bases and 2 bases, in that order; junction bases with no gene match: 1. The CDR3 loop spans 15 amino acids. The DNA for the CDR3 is TGTGCCAGCAGCGTAGGGACTAGCACCTACAATGAGCAGTTCTTC. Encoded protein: CASSVGTSTYNEQFF. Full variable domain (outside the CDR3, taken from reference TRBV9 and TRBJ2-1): DSGVTQTPKHLITATGQRVTLRCSPRSGDLSVYWYQQSLDQGLQFLIQYYNGEERAKGNILERFSAQQFPDLHSELNLSSLELGDSALYFCASSVGTSTYNEQFFGPGTRLTVL.

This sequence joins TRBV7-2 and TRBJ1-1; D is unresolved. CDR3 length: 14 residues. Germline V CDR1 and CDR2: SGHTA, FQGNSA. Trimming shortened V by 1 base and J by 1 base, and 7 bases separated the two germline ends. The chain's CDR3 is CASSLVVENTEAFF. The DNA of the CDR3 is TGTGCCAGCAGCTTAGTGGTAGAGAACACTGAAGCTTTCTTT.

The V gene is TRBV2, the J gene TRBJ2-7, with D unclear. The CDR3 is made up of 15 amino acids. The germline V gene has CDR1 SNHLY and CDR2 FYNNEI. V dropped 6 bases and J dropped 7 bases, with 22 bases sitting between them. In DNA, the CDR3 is TGTGCCAGCAGGAACCAAAACCTCCACGGTGAAGAGCAGTACTTC. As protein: CASRNQNLHGEEQYF.

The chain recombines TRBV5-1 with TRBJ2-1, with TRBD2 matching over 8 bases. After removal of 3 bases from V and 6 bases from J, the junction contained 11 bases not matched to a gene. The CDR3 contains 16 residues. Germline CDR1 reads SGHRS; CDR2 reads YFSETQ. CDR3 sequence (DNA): TGCGCCAGCAGCTCCACCTCGGGGGGGCCGGGCAATGAGCAGTTCTTC. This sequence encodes CASSSTSGGPGNEQFF.

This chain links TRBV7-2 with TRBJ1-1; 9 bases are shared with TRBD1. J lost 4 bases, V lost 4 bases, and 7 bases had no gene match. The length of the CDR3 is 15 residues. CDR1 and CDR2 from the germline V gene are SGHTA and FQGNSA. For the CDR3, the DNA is TGTGCCAGCAGCTCGACAGGGGGGCTAATCACTGAAGCTTTCTTT. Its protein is CASSSTGGLITEAFF.

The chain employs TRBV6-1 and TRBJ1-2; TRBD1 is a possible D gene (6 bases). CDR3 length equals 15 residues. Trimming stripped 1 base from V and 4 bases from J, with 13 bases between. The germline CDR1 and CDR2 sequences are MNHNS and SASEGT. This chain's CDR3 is CASSEVAGAGYGYTF. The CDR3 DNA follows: TGTGCCAGCAGTGAAGTGGCAGGGGCGGGCTATGGCTACACCTTC.

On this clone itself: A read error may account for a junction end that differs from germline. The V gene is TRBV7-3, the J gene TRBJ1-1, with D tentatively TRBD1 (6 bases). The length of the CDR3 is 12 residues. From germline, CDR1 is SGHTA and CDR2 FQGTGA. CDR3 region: CASSSTGAELWF. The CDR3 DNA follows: TGTGCCAGCAGCTCAACGGGGGCGGAGCTTTGGTTT.

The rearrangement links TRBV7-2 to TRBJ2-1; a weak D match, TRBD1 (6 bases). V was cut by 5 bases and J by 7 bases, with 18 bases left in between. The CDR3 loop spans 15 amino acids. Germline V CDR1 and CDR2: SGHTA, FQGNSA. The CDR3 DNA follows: TGTGCCAGCAGCGCCGGGACATTGGGAACGAATGAGCAGTTCTTC. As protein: CASSAGTLGTNEQFF.

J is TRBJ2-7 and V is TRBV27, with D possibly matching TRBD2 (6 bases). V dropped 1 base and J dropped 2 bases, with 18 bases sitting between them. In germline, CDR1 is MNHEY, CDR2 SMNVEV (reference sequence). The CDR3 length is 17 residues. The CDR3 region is CASSLFLAPSTTYEQYF. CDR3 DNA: TGTGCCAGCAGTTTATTTCTAGCGCCCTCCACAACCTACGAGCAGTACTTC.

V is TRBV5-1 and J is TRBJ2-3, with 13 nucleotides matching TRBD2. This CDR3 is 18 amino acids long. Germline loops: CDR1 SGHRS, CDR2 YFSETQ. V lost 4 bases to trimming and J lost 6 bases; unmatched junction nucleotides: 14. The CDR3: CASSPDPTSGRAVDTQYF. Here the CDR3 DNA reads TGCGCCAGCAGCCCCGACCCCACTAGCGGGAGGGCCGTCGATACGCAGTATTTT.